This T cell receptor beta chain stems from a study of CD8 T cells in ankylosing spondylitis. After removal of 2 bases from V and 5 bases from J, the junction contained 14 bases not matched to a gene. The germline V gene encodes CDR1 MRHNA and CDR2 SNTAGT. The CDR3 loop spans 17 amino acids. General study findings and limits: The study identified a TCR beta motif of several highly homologous variants that appeared characteristic of ankylosing spondylitis blood.

TCRdb called the 5' RACE reads again in MiXCR, with one record for every CDR3 protein. The sample shows under 550,000 distinct CDR3 sequences, 25% to 30% of them seen only once. In this sample, this clonotype turned up once. Its antigen is as yet unknown. The sequencing input was blood, either unsorted or a sorted T cell fraction (not recorded which). This receptor was taken from a male donor with ankylosing spondylitis. The V call is TRBV6-4, the J call TRBJ1-1, with TRBD1 matching 7 bases. Written as DNA, the CDR3 is TGTGCCAGCAGTGACCCCTGGACAGGACAAGAGGGGACTGAAGCTTTCTTT. Protein: CASSDPWTGQEGTEAFF.